The 6 T cell receptor beta chains below were found in one sample sequenced in a study of blood T cell repertoires in COVID-19. Using immunoSEQ multiplex PCR, the repertoire was profiled, and TCRdb retains in-frame clones only, with some absent. The top ten clones hold about 2.5% of a sample with 260,000 or so clones, less than 85% of them seen once. Sequencing was done on a sample of PBMCs or T cells enriched from blood (not recorded which). Receptors were obtained from a woman between 50 and 59 years old who had recovered from COVID-19.

The chain recombines TRBV4-1 with TRBJ1-4; D may be TRBD1 (5 bases). The CDR3 contains 14 residues. From germline, CDR1 is MGHRA and CDR2 YSYEKL. V lost 4 bases and J lost 4, with 10 bases in between. CDR3 sequence: CASSLGHHNEKLFF. The CDR3 coding sequence is TGCGCCAGCAGCCTAGGACACCATAATGAAAAACTGTTTTTT.

The gene calls are TRBV7-9 and TRBJ2-1; 12 bases agree with TRBD2. The CDR3 totals 16 residues. The germline V gene encodes CDR1 SEHNR and CDR2 FQNEAQ (reference sequence). V lost 4 bases to trimming and J lost 6 bases; unmatched junction nucleotides: 7. The chain's CDR3 is CASSSLLAGGLNEQFF. The CDR3 coding sequence is TGTGCCAGCAGCTCGCTCCTAGCGGGAGGGCTCAATGAGCAGTTCTTC.

The rearrangement joins TRBV19 to TRBJ1-1, with D possibly matching TRBD1 (6 bases). Germline V gene lookup returns CDR1 LNHDA and CDR2 SQIVND (reference sequence). Trimming removed 10 bases from V and 4 bases from J, with 13 bases in between. The CDR3 totals 12 residues. The CDR3 DNA reads TGTGCCACCCAGGGGTTTGGCACTGAAGCTTTCTTT. It translates to CATQGFGTEAFF.

This chain links TRBV6-5 with TRBJ2-1; 7 nucleotides align to TRBD2. J gave up 7 bases and V 2 bases, and 8 bases lay outside the gene matches. This CDR3 is built from 15 residues. The V gene's germline CDR1 is MNHEY and CDR2 SVGAGI. The CDR3 loop reads CASSYLRAGANEQFF. CDR3 nucleotides: TGTGCCAGCAGTTACCTGAGGGCGGGAGCAAATGAGCAGTTCTTC.

The chain is built from TRBV7-8 and TRBJ1-4; possible D gene TRBD1, 6 bases. The V end was cut by 2 bases, the J end by 7 bases, with 14 bases between. Germline CDR1 reads SGHVS; CDR2 reads FQNEAQ. The CDR3 has 15 residues. The CDR3 here is CASSLRQDAREKLFF. For the CDR3, the DNA is TGTGCCAGCAGCTTACGACAGGACGCCCGTGAAAAACTGTTTTTT.

The chain carries TRBV13 and TRBJ1-2, with D possibly TRBD1 on 6 matching bases. Germline CDR1 reads PRHDT; CDR2 reads FYEKMQ (reference sequence). There are 16 residues in the CDR3. Trimming stripped 3 bases from V and 4 bases from J, with 18 bases between. The CDR3, as DNA: TGTGCCAGCAGCTTCTTAACAGGGCCGAGAAGCTATGGCTACACCTTC. Its protein product is CASSFLTGPRSYGYTF.